The rows below give T cell receptor beta chains drawn from one sample of a study of response to subunit inactivated influenza vaccine. MiXCR was run by TCRdb on the RT-PCR reads, yielding one entry per CDR3 protein. The sample gives about 650,000 distinct CDR3 sequences, 14% of which show up once; roughly 7.6% is in the top ten. Here the sequenced sample was PBMCs from blood, taken approximately 15 days before vaccination. The receptors were gathered from a man between 45 and 60 years old who received an inactivated influenza vaccine. Both conserved end residues are part of each CDR3. The D gene is left open where the match is weak. Where a row states a size, it is once, few, many or the class of an expanded clone; other rows omit it.

J | size | V | D | DNA | CDR3
TRBJ1-1 | many | TRBV4-3 | TRBD1 | TGCGCCAGCAGCAGCCGGGACAGGGGAGGCACTGAAGCTTTCTTT | CASSSRDRGGTEAFF
TRBJ1-2 | - | TRBV29-1 | TRBD1 | TGCAGCGTTGAAGGAGGGACAGGGTCACGCGGAGACTATGGCTACACCTTC | CSVEGGTGSRGDYGYTF
TRBJ2-7 | few | TRBV12-3/TRBV12-4 | TRBD1 | TGTGCCAGCAGGACCGGGACAGGGGTTTACGAGCAGTACTTC | CASRTGTGVYEQYF
TRBJ1-5 | many | TRBV6-1 | TRBD1 | TGTGCCAGCAGGGGGACAGGGGGCAATCAGCCCCAGCATTTT | CASRGTGGNQPQHF
TRBJ2-2 | few | TRBV5-5 | - | TGTGCCAGCAGCTTGGTCCCCGGGTCGGGGTACACCGGGGAGCTGTTTTTT | CASSLVPGSGYTGELFF
TRBJ1-1 | few | TRBV6-4 | TRBD1 | TGTGCCAGCAGTGACTCCTGGACAGGGGTCACTGAAGCTTTCTTT | CASSDSWTGVTEAFF
TRBJ2-7 | - | TRBV20-1 | TRBD2 | TGCAGTGCTAACCGGCTAGCGGTCTCCTACGAGCAGTACTTC | CSANRLAVSYEQYF
TRBJ1-6 | few | TRBV6-1 | - | TGTGCCAGCAGTACCATGGGGAGTAATTCACCCCTCCACTTT | CASSTMGSNSPLHF
TRBJ2-7 | many | TRBV7-2 | TRBD2 | TGTGCCAGCAGCCGGGGGGGGACTAGCGCCTCCTACGAGCAGTACTTC | CASSRGGTSASYEQYF
TRBJ1-1 | few | TRBV6-1 | TRBD1 | TGTGCCAGCAGACCCTCGATTTATTCAAGGACAGGAAAGAACACTGAAGCTTTCTTT | CASRPSIYSRTGKNTEAFF
TRBJ2-1 | many | TRBV27 | TRBD2 | TGTGCCAGCAGTTCTAGCGGGGGAGCCTACAATGAGCAGTTCTTC | CASSSSGGAYNEQFF
TRBJ1-5 | few | TRBV7-2 | - | TGTGCCAGCAGCTTTCAGGGGAGTGAGCAGCCCCAGCATTTT | CASSFQGSEQPQHF
TRBJ2-6 | - | TRBV4-3 | - | TGCGCCAGCAGCCTCGACAGGACTGGGGCCAACGTCCTGACTTTC | CASSLDRTGANVLTF
TRBJ2-1 | - | TRBV5-1 | - | TGCGCCAGCAGTTCAGGGGAAGGGACCCGTGAGCAGTTCTTC | CASSSGEGTREQFF
TRBJ2-1 | - | TRBV4-3 | TRBD2 | TGCGCCAGCAGCCAAGTTGGCCTAGCGGGAGTCAATGAGCAGTTCTTC | CASSQVGLAGVNEQFF
TRBJ2-7 | - | TRBV5-1 | - | TGCGCCAACAGAGGGCAGGGGTCGGGCGAGCAGTACTTC | CANRGQGSGEQYF
TRBJ2-7 | few | TRBV20-1 | - | TGCAGTGCTAAGAAGGGGGAGCTCTACGAGCAGTACTTC | CSAKKGELYEQYF
TRBJ2-1 | few | TRBV2 | TRBD1 | TGTGCCACATTACCGGGACAGGGGGCTTATGATGAGCAGTTCTTC | CATLPGQGAYDEQFF
TRBJ2-7 | few | TRBV9 | - | TGTGCCAGCAGCCCCCGACCCTCCTACGAGCAGTACTTC | CASSPRPSYEQYF
TRBJ2-1 | - | TRBV29-1 | - | TGCAGCCTTTCCGGGCGGGCCTACAATGAGCAGTTCTTC | CSLSGRAYNEQFF
TRBJ2-3 | - | TRBV9 | - | TGTGCCAGCAGCGCAGACCCCTCGGGAGATACGCAGTATTTT | CASSADPSGDTQYF
TRBJ2-7 | - | TRBV4-3 | TRBD2 | TGCGCCAGCAGCCAAGATATTGGGACTAGCGTGTACGAGCAGTACTTC | CASSQDIGTSVYEQYF
TRBJ2-2 | - | TRBV29-1 | - | TGCAGCGCCAGCTCAGGGAGAGCCGGGGAGCTGTTTTTT | CSASSGRAGELFF
TRBJ2-4 | many | TRBV19 | TRBD1 | TGTGCCAGTAGCAAACAGGGGAAGGGAGCCAAAAACATTCAGTACTTC | CASSKQGKGAKNIQYF
TRBJ1-2 | few | TRBV5-1 | - | TGCGCCAGCAGCTACCTTCGGGAGGGCGATTATGGCTACACCTTC | CASSYLREGDYGYTF
TRBJ2-2 | - | TRBV12-3/TRBV12-4 | - | TGTGCCAGCAGTTTAGATGCCACCGGGGAGCTGTTTTTT | CASSLDATGELFF
TRBJ1-2 | few | TRBV29-1 | TRBD1 | TGCAGCGTTGAAACTCGACAGGGTGGGAGCTATGGCTACACCTTC | CSVETRQGGSYGYTF
TRBJ2-7 | - | TRBV27 | - | TGTGCCAGCAGTTTATATGGGGCCTTTTACGAGCAGTACTTC | CASSLYGAFYEQYF
TRBJ2-3 | few | TRBV30 | TRBD2 | TGTGCCTGGAGAACGGGAGGTTCAACAGATACGCAGTATTTT | CAWRTGGSTDTQYF
TRBJ2-3 | - | TRBV5-1 | - | TGCGCCAGCAGCTTGGCCTCCTTTGGGGACGGGGATACGCAGTATTTT | CASSLASFGDGDTQYF
TRBJ2-7 | few | TRBV10-3 | - | TGTGCCTCCCTAGCAGAGACCGGCGCCTACGAGCAGTACTTC | CASLAETGAYEQYF
TRBJ2-1 | - | TRBV29-1 | - | TGCAGCGGGGTGGGTGGTTTCAATGAGCAGTTCTTC | CSGVGGFNEQFF
TRBJ2-1 | - | TRBV4-3 | TRBD2 | TGCGCCAGCAGCCAAGAAATAGCGGGGGGATACTGGGAGCAGTTCTTC | CASSQEIAGGYWEQFF
TRBJ2-3 | few | TRBV20-1 | TRBD1 | TGCAGTGCTCCGGGACAGCGAAGCACAGATACGCAGTATTTT | CSAPGQRSTDTQYF
TRBJ2-1 | - | TRBV30 | TRBD1 | TGTGCCTGGCGAGACAGGGGGCTTTCCTACAATGAGCAGTTCTTC | CAWRDRGLSYNEQFF
TRBJ2-7 | - | TRBV20-1 | - | TGCAGTGCTAGAGATGGGCGGGACTCGCAGTACTTC | CSARDGRDSQYF
TRBJ1-1 | few | TRBV29-1 | - | TGCAGCGTTGAAGGAAGATTTAGGACTGAAGCTTTCTTT | CSVEGRFRTEAFF
TRBJ2-7 | - | TRBV12-3/TRBV12-4 | TRBD2 | TGTGCCAGCAGTTTCCTAGCGGGGTATGGGGAGCAGTACTTC | CASSFLAGYGEQYF
TRBJ1-1 | few | TRBV12-3/TRBV12-4 | - | TGTGCCAGCAGTTTGGTAACACCCAAGAACACTGAAGCTTTCTTT | CASSLVTPKNTEAFF
TRBJ1-1 | many | TRBV20-1 | TRBD1 | TGCAGTGCTTACAGGGGGCCAGGGACTGAAGCTTTCTTT | CSAYRGPGTEAFF
TRBJ1-2 | - | TRBV20-1 | - | TGCAGTGCGGGCGACAGAAAGTTCTATGGCTACACCTTC | CSAGDRKFYGYTF
TRBJ1-3 | few | TRBV18 | - | TGTGCCAGCTCACCTACACCGTACTCTGGAAACACCATATATTTT | CASSPTPYSGNTIYF
TRBJ1-3 | few | TRBV7-2 | TRBD1 | TGTGCCAGCAGCGGTCGACAGGGGGCGAGTGGAAACACCATATATTTT | CASSGRQGASGNTIYF
TRBJ1-2 | - | TRBV7-2 | TRBD1 | TGTGCCAGCACCCCTACAGGGGACTATGGCTACACCTTC | CASTPTGDYGYTF
TRBJ1-2 | once | TRBV2 | TRBD1 | TGTGCCGATCCTCGACAGGGGGAGGGCTACACCTTC | CADPRQGEGYTF
TRBJ1-5 | once | TRBV6-5 | - | TGTGCCAGCAGTTACTCTACGGTGAACAATAAGCCCCAGCATTTT | CASSYSTVNNKPQHF
TRBJ1-4 | - | TRBV6-1 | - | TGTGCCAGCACCGACCAGGGGATTAATGAAAAACTGTTTTTT | CASTDQGINEKLFF
TRBJ1-1 | - | TRBV12-3/TRBV12-4 | - | TGTGCCAGCAGTTTCGGAGGCTACGAAGCTTTCTTT | CASSFGGYEAFF
TRBJ2-3 | many | TRBV3-1 | TRBD2 | TGTGCCAGCAGCCAGGGGGACTACCGCACAGATACGCAGTATTTT | CASSQGDYRTDTQYF
TRBJ2-2 | - | TRBV18 | - | TGTGCCAGCTCACCAGGAGAAAAGGGGCTCACCGGGGAGCTGTTTTTT | CASSPGEKGLTGELFF
TRBJ1-1 | many | TRBV20-1 | - | TGCAGTGCTAGTGTACGGTTAAGTGAAGCTTTCTTT | CSASVRLSEAFF
TRBJ2-3 | - | TRBV5-1 | TRBD2 | TGCGCCAGCAGCGGAGGGACTAGCGGAAGCACAGATACGCAGTATTTT | CASSGGTSGSTDTQYF
TRBJ1-4 | many | TRBV5-1 | - | TGTGCCAGCAGCTTAGCAGGGAATGAAAAACTGTTTTTT | CASSLAGNEKLFF
TRBJ2-1 | - | TRBV6-1 | - | TGTGCCAGCAGTGAAGGACGGTCCTACTACAATGAGCAGTTCTTC | CASSEGRSYYNEQFF
TRBJ2-3 | few | TRBV28 | - | TGTGCCAGCATGCTGGCGGGGCATAACACAGATACGCAGTATTTT | CASMLAGHNTDTQYF
TRBJ2-7 | many | TRBV6-2/TRBV6-3 | - | TGTGCCAGCAGCCGGACGGACATCTACGAGCAGTACTTC | CASSRTDIYEQYF
TRBJ2-3 | many | TRBV7-2 | - | TGTGCCAGCAGCCCCGGAAGAAGCACAGATACGCAGTATTTT | CASSPGRSTDTQYF
TRBJ1-5 | few | TRBV5-5 | - | TGTGCCAGCAGCTTGCTCGGGGGTGATAGCAATCAGCCCCAGCATTTT | CASSLLGGDSNQPQHF
TRBJ1-3 | few | TRBV18 | - | TGTGCCAGCTCACCAAGGGACTTCTCTGGAAACACCATATATTTT | CASSPRDFSGNTIYF
TRBJ2-4 | few | TRBV2 | - | TGTGCCAGCAGTGATTTCAGAAGCGACATTCAGTACTTC | CASSDFRSDIQYF